This TCR beta chain derives from a study of T cell repertoires in cytomegalovirus infection (dated by TCRdb to the late 2010s). Study-level background: The HLA type of each donor mattered for the analysis, because public TCR beta signatures pointed to carriage of CMV infection along with the matching HLA type.

TCRdb names Illumina HiSeq 1500 as the instrument used. Clones were called with MiXCR by TCRdb after fastp trimmed the public reads at Q25, and only in-frame beta chains were retained. Every CDR3 protein is listed once, alongside the most common genes and DNA of its rows. In all, the sample holds approximately 500,000 distinct CDR3 sequences, and more than 15% of those were seen once. The ten top clones hold under 30% of the sample. The sample holds many counts of this clonotype. What antigen it recognizes has not been identified. The input lacks base qualities; no much larger clone sits a single base away. Taken from cysteine to phenylalanine, the CDR3 has 15 residues. Only CDR3 DNA remains: 45 bases, in frame from the first base. Germline trimming amounts to 4 bases on V and 3 bases on J, with 7 as the count of junction bases outside the gene matches. The study at large found these results: Cumulative frequency of public TCR beta family members discriminated carriers of CMV infection plus the relevant HLA type in this cohort and an independent 352-donor cohort. The ex vivo response was dominated by HLA-C-restricted CMV-specific TCR beta clonotypes, which also provided the single most frequent clonotype in two of eight donors.

Here the chain combines TRBV12-3 or TRBV12-4 and TRBJ2-7; a stretch of 9 junction bases matches TRBD1. Specimen: CD8+ T cells from PBMCs. The TCR sequence derives from a human donor in good health (CMV status not recorded). Some clones in this sample may be carry-over from other donors' samples. In nucleotides, the sequence is TGTGCCAGCAGTTACTCCGGGACAGGGAGCTACGAGCAGTACTTC. It encodes CASSYSGTGSYEQYF.